The next 32 T cell receptor beta chains were all read from a single sample in a study of lung T cells in sarcoidosis with Löfgren's syndrome. TCRdb reprocessed the reads via MiXCR and lists one record per CDR3 protein. In the table there are around 900 distinct CDR3 sequences, 28% of which are singletons. The material sequenced was CD4+ T cells from bronchoalveolar lavage fluid. These receptor sequences come from a human donor with sarcoidosis (Löfgren's syndrome or another form), or a control subject (not recorded which).

This clonotype is hyperexpanded in the sample. V is TRBV20-1 and J is TRBJ2-1; D gene unclear. CDR3 size: 11 residues. Between the trimmed V and J ends, which lost 5 bases and 7 bases, there was a span of 9 bases. The germline gives CDR1 DFQATT, CDR2 SNEGSKA (reference sequence). The CDR3 bases are TGCAGTGCTTCCCGTTCTAATGAGCAGTTCTTC. Translated, it gives CSASRSNEQFF.

As to this clonotype: The junction and the germline gene differ at one end; a read error may be behind it. The chain recombines TRBV9 with TRBJ2-5; D is possibly TRBD2 (5 bases). The CDR3 spans 16 residues. Germline CDR1 is SGDLS and CDR2 is YYNGEE. CDR3 protein: CANSGGRGGNQEAQYF. The CDR3 DNA is TGTGCCAACAGCGGAGGCCGAGGCGGAAACCAAGAGGCCCAGTACTTC.

This sequence joins TRBV28 and TRBJ1-5, with a possible D match to TRBD1 (5 bases). This CDR3 is 16 amino acids long. Trimming shortened V by 4 bases and J by 9 bases, and 22 bases separated the two germline ends. Germline CDR1 is MDHEN and CDR2 is SYDVKM. This chain's CDR3 is CASSSPRMGDRRPQHF. In DNA, the CDR3 is TGTGCCAGCAGTTCTCCGAGGATGGGGGATAGGCGGCCCCAGCATTTT. The complete variable domain, with remaining parts taken from reference TRBV28 and TRBJ1-5, reads DVKVTQSSRYLVKRTGEKVFLECVQDMDHENMFWYRQDPGLGLRLIYFSYDVKMKEKGDIPEGYSVSREKKERFSLILESASTNQTSMYLCASSSPRMGDRRPQHFGDGTRLSIL.

The rearrangement uses TRBV20-1 and TRBJ2-3; D is perhaps TRBD2 (5 bases). This CDR3 contains 12 residues. Germline CDR1 and CDR2: DFQATT and SNEGSKA (reference sequence). Trimming removed 6 bases at V and 4 bases at J, with 11 bases between. The CDR3 nucleotides read TGCAGTGCACTGAGGGCAGCAGATACGCAGTATTTT. Protein sequence: CSALRAADTQYF.

By share, this clonotype ranks as large. The chain combines TRBV4-3 with TRBJ1-5; no firm D call. The V and J ends lost 0 bases and 3 bases respectively, with 9 bases between them. Germline V lookup: CDR1 LGHNA, CDR2 YSLEER. This CDR3 has 15 amino acids. CDR3 sequence reads: CASSQDNNLNQPQHF. The DNA for the CDR3 is TGCGCCAGCAGCCAAGATAACAACCTCAATCAGCCCCAGCATTTT.

This clonotype is categorized as medium-sized (0.01 to 0.1%). The chain uses TRBV28 and TRBJ1-4; D unresolved. The V gene lost 7 bases and the J gene lost 4 bases, with 13 bases spanning the gap. Germline CDR1 and CDR2: MDHEN and SYDVKM. The CDR3 spans 14 residues. The CDR3 protein is CASTPGSRNEKLFF. The DNA for the CDR3 is TGTGCCAGCACCCCTGGCAGCCGTAATGAAAAACTGTTTTTT.

This clonotype is large by share. The rearrangement links TRBV7-2 to TRBJ2-5; 7 bases map to TRBD1. The CDR3 is 15 amino acids. Germline CDR1 and CDR2: SGHTA and FQGNSA. Trimming cost V 5 bases and J 5 bases; bases outside gene matches: 11. As DNA, the CDR3 is TGTGCCAGCAGCCCCGAGGGGGCAGGTTTCGAGACCCAGTACTTC. Amino acids: CASSPEGAGFETQYF.

In this sample, this clonotype is medium-sized. This rearrangement joins TRBV27 to TRBJ2-5; D unresolved. The ends were cut back, 2 bases at V and 4 bases at J, with 11 bases in the middle. There are 14 residues in the CDR3. In germline, CDR1 is MNHEY, CDR2 SMNVEV (reference sequence). Here the CDR3 reads CASSLRGDRETQYF. CDR3 nucleotides: TGTGCCAGCAGTTTAAGAGGCGATCGAGAGACCCAGTACTTC.

This clonotype is labeled as medium-sized. The J gene is TRBJ1-1, the V gene TRBV30, with a weak D call TRBD1 (6 bases). Trimming shortened V by 0 bases and J by 1 base, and 6 bases separated the two germline ends. Germline V gene lookup returns CDR1 GTSNPN and CDR2 SVGIG (reference sequence). This CDR3 has 13 residues. In DNA, the CDR3 is TGTGCCTGGAGTGTCAGGGGGAACACTGAAGCTTTCTTT. Translated, it gives CAWSVRGNTEAFF. The full variable domain, in which reference TRBV30 and TRBJ1-1 provide the parts outside the CDR3, is SQTIHQWPATLVQPVGSPLSLECTVEGTSNPNLYWYRQAAGRGLQLLFYSVGIGQISSEVPQNLSASRPQDRQFILSSKKLLLSDSGFYLCAWSVRGNTEAFFGQGTRLTVV.

This clonotype is judged large. The chain has TRBV13 and TRBJ2-3; TRBD1 matches at 8 bases. CDR3 length: 15 residues. V trimming: 4 bases; J trimming: 4 bases; junction bases outside the gene matches: 7. From germline, CDR1 is PRHDT and CDR2 FYEKMQ (reference sequence). CDR3 nucleotide sequence: TGTGCCAGCAGCTCATCAGGACAGGGTCCAGATACGCAGTATTTT. Amino acids: CASSSSGQGPDTQYF.

V is TRBV20-1 and J is TRBJ2-5, with D perhaps TRBD2 (6 bases). The germline V and J ends were trimmed by 6 bases and 1 base, with 12 bases remaining between them. Germline CDR1 reads DFQATT; CDR2 reads SNEGSKA (reference sequence). The CDR3 sequence is 13 residues long. The CDR3 protein is CSALPTSQETQYF. CDR3 DNA: TGCAGTGCGCTACCGACTAGCCAAGAGACCCAGTACTTC.

Note on this clonotype: Just one base apart from a much larger clone, this may be a read error. The chain couples TRBV12-3 or TRBV12-4 to TRBJ1-5; D not certain. The CDR3 has 14 residues. CDR3: CASRRLDGNQPHHF. The DNA for the CDR3 is TGTGCCAGCCGACGGCTAGATGGCAATCAGCCCCATCATTTT.

This clonotype was recorded at least ten times. The chain joins TRBV5-4 to TRBJ2-7; D is unclear. The ends were cut back, 6 bases at V and 4 bases at J, with 17 bases in the middle. Per the germline V gene, CDR1 is SGHNT and CDR2 is YYREEE (reference sequence). This CDR3 has 14 amino acids. CDR3 DNA: TGTGCCAGCAACCGTCACGGAAGTAGATACGAGCAGTACTTC. This translates into CASNRHGSRYEQYF.

As for this clonotype: An end of the junction differs from the germline gene, which may be a read error. The V and J genes are TRBV7-2 and TRBJ1-4; D is ambiguous. Germline V gene lookup returns CDR1 SGHTA and CDR2 FQGNSA. The CDR3 is 15 residues long. CDR3 sequence reads: CAISQRVATNEKLLF. The CDR3 DNA follows: TGTGCCATCAGCCAACGGGTCGCAACTAATGAAAAACTGCTTTTT.

This clonotype was detected once. The conserved closing phenylalanine or tryptophan is absent in this CDR3, likely reflecting a read error. The chain recombines TRBV2 with TRBJ1-1, with a tentative D call TRBD1 (5 bases). This CDR3 has 16 amino acids. The V gene lost 7 bases and the J gene lost 11 bases, with 29 bases spanning the gap. Germline loops: CDR1 SNHLY, CDR2 FYNNEI. This chain's CDR3 is CASTTTLGEGATGAFL. In nucleotides, the CDR3 is TGTGCCAGCACCACGACGCTGGGGGAAGGGGCAACTGGGGCTTTCTTG.

As concerns this clonotype: The junction and the germline gene differ at one end; a read error may be behind it. V and J are TRBV4-3 and TRBJ2-3, with D possibly matching TRBD2 (5 bases). There are 16 residues in the CDR3. Germline loops: CDR1 LGHNA, CDR2 YSLEER. This CDR3 reads CASSQESRAVTDTRYF. The CDR3 bases are TGCGCCAGCAGCCAAGAAAGTCGAGCGGTCACAGATACGCGGTATTTT.

This clonotype occurred many times. The J gene is TRBJ1-5, the V gene TRBV20-1; D may be TRBD1 (5 bases). The CDR3 sequence is 13 residues long. V gave up 5 bases and J gave up 11 bases, with 19 bases separating them. Germline values: CDR1 DFQATT, CDR2 SNEGSKA (reference sequence). The CDR3 region is CSAFLDKLKAQHF. The CDR3 DNA is TGCAGTGCTTTCCTGGACAAGCTGAAGGCCCAGCATTTT.

The chain uses TRBV7-2 and TRBJ2-5; possibly TRBD1 or TRBD2 for D (5 bases each). The CDR3 length is 13 residues. Germline loops: CDR1 SGHTA, CDR2 FQGNSA. V gave up 8 bases and J gave up 2 bases, with 12 bases separating them. In DNA, the CDR3 is TGTGCCAGCGGGAGAGGGGTGCAAGAGACCCAGTACTTC. Protein: CASGRGVQETQYF.

This clonotype is classed as medium-sized. This chain links TRBV7-2 with TRBJ2-2; tentatively, D is TRBD1 (6 bases). Germline V lookup: CDR1 SGHTA, CDR2 FQGNSA. Trimming took off 5 bases at V and 3 bases at J, with 13 bases between the two ends. The CDR3 runs 15 residues. CDR3 loop: CASSPTGQYTGELFF. The CDR3 nucleotides read TGTGCCAGCAGCCCAACGGGACAATACACCGGGGAGCTGTTTTTT.

In this sample, this clonotype is medium-sized. CDR3 protein: CAISEPGQGEDYGYTF. CDR3 coding DNA: TGTGCCATCAGTGAGCCCGGACAGGGGGAGGACTATGGCTACACCTTC. The rearrangement joins TRBV10-3 to TRBJ1-2; 10 bases map to TRBD1. Germline CDR1 and CDR2: ENHRY and SYGVKD. V shed 2 bases and J 3 bases; nucleotides not matched to a gene: 6. The CDR3 is made up of 16 amino acids.

This clonotype is medium-sized (0.01 to 0.1%). The rearrangement uses TRBV7-2 and TRBJ1-2; TRBD1 aligns across 8 bases. Germline CDR1 is SGHTA and CDR2 is FQGNSA. The V and J ends lost 6 bases and 8 bases, in that order; junction bases with no gene match: 11. There are 14 residues in the CDR3. The CDR3 is CASRQNQGAGGYTF. Here the CDR3 DNA reads TGTGCCAGCAGACAGAACCAGGGGGCAGGGGGCTACACCTTC.

This clonotype has ten or more counts. It may be a read error: a sequence one base away is much more abundant. The chain joins TRBV3-1 to TRBJ1-5, with D maybe TRBD1 (5 bases). There are 14 residues in the CDR3. CDR1 and CDR2 (germline): LGHDT, YNNKEL (reference sequence). Trimming took 0 bases from V and 5 from J, leaving 8 bases between them. CDR3 residues: CASSQEGRDQPQHF. DNA of the CDR3: TGTGCCAGCAGCCAAGAAGGCAGGGATCAGCCCCAGCATTTT. The variable domain in full, completed from reference TRBV3-1 and TRBJ1-5, reads DTAVSQTPKYLVTQMGNDKSIKCEQNLGHDTMYWYKQDSKKFLKIMFSYNNKELIINETVPNRFSPKSPDKAHLNLHINSLELGDSAVYFCASSQEGRDQPQHFGDGTRLSIL.

By share, this clonotype counts as medium-sized (0.01 to 0.1%). The J gene is TRBJ2-3, the V gene TRBV24-1; D not certain. CDR3 length: 13 amino acids. CDR1 is KGHDR and CDR2 is SFDVKD in the germline V gene. Trimming took 7 bases from V and 2 from J, leaving 9 bases between them. CDR3 sequence reads: CATRDPNTDTQYF. The CDR3 DNA is TGTGCCACCAGAGATCCGAACACAGATACGCAGTATTTT.

Relative to its sample, this clonotype is large. The J gene is TRBJ2-1, the V gene TRBV12-3 or TRBV12-4; TRBD2 aligns across 8 bases. CDR3 length: 16 amino acids. V was clipped by 7 bases and J by 4 bases; unmatched bases: 12. For the CDR3, the DNA is TGTGCCAGCACCTCCTCCCCGGGAGGGGGATACAATGAGCAGTTCTTC. It specifies CASTSSPGGGYNEQFF.

By sample fraction, this clonotype is medium-sized (0.01 to 0.1%). The chain is built from TRBV5-5 and TRBJ2-5; 8 bases agree with TRBD1. Germline loops: CDR1 SGHKS, CDR2 YYEKEE (reference sequence). V was pared by 4 bases and J by 5 bases, with 7 bases of the junction left unmatched. This CDR3 region has 14 residues. The CDR3 region has the DNA TGTGCCAGCAGCCCAACTCAGGGGGCCGAGACCCAGTACTTC. It encodes CASSPTQGAETQYF.

This clonotype is judged medium-sized (0.01 to 0.1%). This chain links TRBV12-3 or TRBV12-4 with TRBJ2-1; the match to TRBD1 covers 11 bases. The length of the CDR3 is 15 residues. The junction had 10 bases not matched to a gene; V was cut back by 6 bases and J by 9 bases. CDR3 sequence: CASSMDRGRRGEQFF. The DNA for the CDR3 is TGTGCCAGCAGCATGGACAGGGGGCGAAGGGGTGAGCAGTTCTTC.

At least ten counts were recorded for this clonotype. The V and J genes are TRBV7-3 and TRBJ1-6; unclear D gene. V dropped 0 bases and J dropped 9 bases, with 15 bases sitting between them. The CDR3 covers 16 residues. CDR1 and CDR2 from the germline V gene are SGHTA and FQGTGA. This CDR3 reads CASSLTQTRNGSPLHF. CDR3 sequence (DNA): TGTGCCAGCAGCTTAACCCAGACGAGGAATGGTTCACCCCTCCACTTT.

The J gene is TRBJ1-1, the V gene TRBV7-2, with D possibly matching TRBD1 (5 bases). The CDR3 covers 13 residues. V lost 3 bases and J lost 7, with 12 bases in between. CDR1 is SGHTA, CDR2 FQGNSA, per germline. In DNA, the CDR3 is TGTGCCAGCAGCTTCCCCTGGGGCGATGAAGCTTTCTTT. It is translated as CASSFPWGDEAFF. Based on the CDR3 plus reference TRBV7-2 and TRBJ1-1, the full variable domain is GAGVSQSPSNKVTEKGKDVELRCDPISGHTALYWYRQSLGQGLEFLIYFQGNSAPDKSGLPSDRFSAERTGGSVSTLTIQRTQQEDSAVYLCASSFPWGDEAFFGQGTRLTVV.

This clonotype is medium-sized within its sample. The rearrangement links TRBV7-2 to TRBJ2-3, with TRBD2 as a possible D gene (5 bases). Germline-derived CDR1 and CDR2 are SGHTA and FQGNSA. This CDR3 is built from 13 residues. The V end was cut by 6 bases, the J end by 5 bases, with 12 bases between. CDR3 sequence (DNA): TGTGCCAGCAGTTTTGGACTGCAAGATACGCAGTATTTT. Amino acids: CASSFGLQDTQYF.

This clonotype is medium-sized (0.01 to 0.1%) by share. V gene TRBV29-1 combines with J gene TRBJ2-1; D gene uncertain. Per the germline V gene, CDR1 is SQVTM and CDR2 is ANQGSEA. The CDR3 runs 12 residues. Trimming shortened V by 4 bases and J by 6 bases, and 10 bases separated the two germline ends. The CDR3 region is CSVGGGSNEQFF. For the CDR3, the DNA is TGCAGCGTTGGAGGCGGAAGCAATGAGCAGTTCTTC.

To note about this clonotype: One end of the junction is discordant with germline, which a read error may explain. The chain has TRBV6-1 and TRBJ2-6, with a weak D call TRBD1 (5 bases). The CDR3 spans 17 residues. Germline CDR1 is MNHNS and CDR2 is SASEGT. The CDR3 region is CDSSLGRSSSGANVPTF. Here the CDR3 DNA reads TGTGACAGCAGCCTTGGACGGAGCAGCTCTGGGGCCAACGTCCCGACTTTC.

By sample fraction, this clonotype is medium-sized (0.01 to 0.1%). V is TRBV3-1 and J is TRBJ1-1; 8 nucleotides align to TRBD1. The length of the CDR3 is 16 residues. Trimming removed 5 bases from V and 0 bases from J; junction bases left unmatched: 8. CDR1 is LGHDT and CDR2 is YNNKEL in the germline V gene (reference sequence). CDR3 protein: CASSRTGGYMNTEAFF. Here the CDR3 DNA reads TGTGCCAGCAGCAGAACAGGGGGATACATGAACACTGAAGCTTTCTTT.